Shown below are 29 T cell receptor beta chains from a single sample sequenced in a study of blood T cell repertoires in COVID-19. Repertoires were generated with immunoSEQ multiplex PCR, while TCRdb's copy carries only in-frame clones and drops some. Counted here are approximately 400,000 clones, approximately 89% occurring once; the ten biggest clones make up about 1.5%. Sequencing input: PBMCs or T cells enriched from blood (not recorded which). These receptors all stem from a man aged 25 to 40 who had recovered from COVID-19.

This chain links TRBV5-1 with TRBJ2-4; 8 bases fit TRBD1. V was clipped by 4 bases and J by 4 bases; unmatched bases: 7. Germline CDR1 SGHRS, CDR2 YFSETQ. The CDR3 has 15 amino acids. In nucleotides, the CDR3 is TGCGCCAGCAGCCCCGGACAGGGCGGTAAAAACATTCAGTACTTC. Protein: CASSPGQGGKNIQYF.

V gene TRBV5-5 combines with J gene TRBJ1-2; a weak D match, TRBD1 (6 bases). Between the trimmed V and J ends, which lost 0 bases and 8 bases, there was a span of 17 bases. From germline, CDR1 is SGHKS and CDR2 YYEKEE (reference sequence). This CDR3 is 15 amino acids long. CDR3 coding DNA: TGTGCCAGCAGCTTGGCTGAGGGGGAAACGGGCGGCTACACCTTC. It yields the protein CASSLAEGETGGYTF.

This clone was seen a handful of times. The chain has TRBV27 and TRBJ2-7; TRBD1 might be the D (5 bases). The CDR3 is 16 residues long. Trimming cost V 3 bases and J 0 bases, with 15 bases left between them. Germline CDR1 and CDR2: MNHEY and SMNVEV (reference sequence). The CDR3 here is CASSFAGIDLSYEQYF. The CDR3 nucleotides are TGTGCCAGCAGTTTCGCAGGGATCGACCTCTCCTACGAGCAGTACTTC.

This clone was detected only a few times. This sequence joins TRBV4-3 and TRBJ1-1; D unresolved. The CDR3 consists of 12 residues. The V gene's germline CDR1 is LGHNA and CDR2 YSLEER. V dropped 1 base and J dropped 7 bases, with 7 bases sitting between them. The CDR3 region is CASSQAGGEAFF. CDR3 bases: TGCGCCAGCAGCCAAGCTGGCGGTGAAGCTTTCTTT.

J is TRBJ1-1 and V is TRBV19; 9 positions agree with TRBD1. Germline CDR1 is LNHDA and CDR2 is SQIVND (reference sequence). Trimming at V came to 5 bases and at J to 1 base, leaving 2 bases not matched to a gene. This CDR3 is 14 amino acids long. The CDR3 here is CASSEQGANTEAFF. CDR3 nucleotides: TGTGCCAGTAGTGAACAGGGGGCGAACACTGAAGCTTTCTTT.

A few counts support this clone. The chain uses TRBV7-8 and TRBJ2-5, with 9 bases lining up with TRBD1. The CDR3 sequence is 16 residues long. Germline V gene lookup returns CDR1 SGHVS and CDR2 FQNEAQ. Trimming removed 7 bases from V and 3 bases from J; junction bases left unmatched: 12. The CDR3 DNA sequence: TGTGCCAGCACTCTTAAACAGGGGGCGTCCGAAGAGACCCAGTACTTC. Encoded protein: CASTLKQGASEETQYF.

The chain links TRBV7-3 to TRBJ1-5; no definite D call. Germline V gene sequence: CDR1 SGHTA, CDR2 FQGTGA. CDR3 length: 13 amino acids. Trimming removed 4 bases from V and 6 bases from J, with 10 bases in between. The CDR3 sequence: CASSYHLGQPQHF. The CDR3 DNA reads TGTGCCAGCAGCTATCACCTAGGTCAGCCCCAGCATTTT.

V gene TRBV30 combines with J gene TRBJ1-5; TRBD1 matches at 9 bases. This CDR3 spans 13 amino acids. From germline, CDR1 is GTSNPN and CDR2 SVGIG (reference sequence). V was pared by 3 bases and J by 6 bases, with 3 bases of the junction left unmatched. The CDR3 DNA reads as TGTGCCTGGAGCGGGACAGGGTCTCAGCCCCAGCATTTT. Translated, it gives CAWSGTGSQPQHF.

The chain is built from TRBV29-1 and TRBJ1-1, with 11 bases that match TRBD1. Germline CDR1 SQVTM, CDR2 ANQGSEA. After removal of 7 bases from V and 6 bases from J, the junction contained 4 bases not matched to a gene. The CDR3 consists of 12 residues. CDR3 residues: CSGGQGASEAFF. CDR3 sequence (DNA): TGCAGCGGTGGACAGGGGGCCTCTGAAGCTTTCTTT. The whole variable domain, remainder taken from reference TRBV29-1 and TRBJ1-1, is SAVISQKPSRDICQRGTSLTIQCQVDSQVTMMFWYRQQPGQSLTLIATANQGSEATYESGFVIDKFPISRPNLTFSTLTVSNMSPEDSSIYLCSGGQGASEAFFGQGTRLTVV.

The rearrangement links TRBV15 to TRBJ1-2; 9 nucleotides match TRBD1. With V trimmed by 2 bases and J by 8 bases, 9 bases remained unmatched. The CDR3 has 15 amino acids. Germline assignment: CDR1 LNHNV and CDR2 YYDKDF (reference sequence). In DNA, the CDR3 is TGTGCCACCAGCAGAAACAGGGGGCAGATATCCGGCTACACCTTC. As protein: CATSRNRGQISGYTF. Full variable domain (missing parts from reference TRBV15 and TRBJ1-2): DAMVIQNPRYQVTQFGKPVTLSCSQTLNHNVMYWYQQKSSQAPKLLFHYYDKDFNNEADTPDNFQSRRPNTSFCFLDIRSPGLGDTAMYLCATSRNRGQISGYTFGSGTRLTVV.

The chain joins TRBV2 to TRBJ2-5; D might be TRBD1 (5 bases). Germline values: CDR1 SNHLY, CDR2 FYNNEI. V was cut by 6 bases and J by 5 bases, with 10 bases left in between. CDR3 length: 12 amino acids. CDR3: CASRVGAETQYF. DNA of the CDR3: TGTGCCAGCAGGGTAGGGGCTGAGACCCAGTACTTC.

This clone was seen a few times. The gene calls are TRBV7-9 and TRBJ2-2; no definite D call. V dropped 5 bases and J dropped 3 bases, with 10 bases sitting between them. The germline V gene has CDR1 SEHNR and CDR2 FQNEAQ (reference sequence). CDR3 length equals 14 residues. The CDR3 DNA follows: TGTGCCAGCAGCCCTCCGGGTGACACCGGGGAGCTGTTTTTT. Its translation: CASSPPGDTGELFF.

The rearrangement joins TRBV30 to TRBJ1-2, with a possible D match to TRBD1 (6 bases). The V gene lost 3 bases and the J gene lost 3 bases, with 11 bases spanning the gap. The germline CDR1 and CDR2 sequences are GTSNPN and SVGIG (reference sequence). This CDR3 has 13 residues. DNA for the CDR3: TGTGCCTGGAGAGTAGGGGGAGACTATGGCTACACCTTC. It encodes CAWRVGGDYGYTF. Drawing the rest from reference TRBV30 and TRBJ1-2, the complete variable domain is SQTIHQWPATLVQPVGSPLSLECTVEGTSNPNLYWYRQAAGRGLQLLFYSVGIGQISSEVPQNLSASRPQDRQFILSSKKLLLSDSGFYLCAWRVGGDYGYTFGSGTRLTVV.

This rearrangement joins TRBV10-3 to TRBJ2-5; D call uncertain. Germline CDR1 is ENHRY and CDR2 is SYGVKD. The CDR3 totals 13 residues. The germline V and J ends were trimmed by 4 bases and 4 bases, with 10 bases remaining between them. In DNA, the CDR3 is TGTGCCATCAGTGTGGGTGGGCGAGAGACCCAGTACTTC. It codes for CAISVGGRETQYF.

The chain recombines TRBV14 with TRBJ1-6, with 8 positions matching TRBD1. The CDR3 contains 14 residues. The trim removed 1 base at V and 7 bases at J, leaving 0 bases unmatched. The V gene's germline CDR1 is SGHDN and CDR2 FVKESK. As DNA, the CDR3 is TGTGCCAGCAGCCAAGGACAGGGGAATTCACCCCTCCACTTT. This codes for CASSQGQGNSPLHF.

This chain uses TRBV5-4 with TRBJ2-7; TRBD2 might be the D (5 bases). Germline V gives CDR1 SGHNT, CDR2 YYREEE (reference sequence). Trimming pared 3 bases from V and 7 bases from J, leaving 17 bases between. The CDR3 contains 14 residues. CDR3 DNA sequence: TGTGCCAGCAGCTGGGCGGGCCCTGTGCTTGAGCAGTACTTC. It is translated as CASSWAGPVLEQYF.

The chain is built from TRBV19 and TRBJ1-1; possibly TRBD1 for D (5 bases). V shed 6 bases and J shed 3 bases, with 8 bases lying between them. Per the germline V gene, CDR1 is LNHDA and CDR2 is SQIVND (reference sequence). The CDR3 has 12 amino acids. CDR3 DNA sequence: TGTGCCAGTAGATCAGGGCACACTGAAGCTTTCTTT. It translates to CASRSGHTEAFF.

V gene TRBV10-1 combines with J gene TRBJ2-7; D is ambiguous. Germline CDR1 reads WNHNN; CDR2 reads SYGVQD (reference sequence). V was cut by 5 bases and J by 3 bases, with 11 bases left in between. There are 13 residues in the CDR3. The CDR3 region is CASSPSGHYEQYF. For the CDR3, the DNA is TGCGCCAGCAGTCCCTCGGGTCACTACGAGCAGTACTTC.

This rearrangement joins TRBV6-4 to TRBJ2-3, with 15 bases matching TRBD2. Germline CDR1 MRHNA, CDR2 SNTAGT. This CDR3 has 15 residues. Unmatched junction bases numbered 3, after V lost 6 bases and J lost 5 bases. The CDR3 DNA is TGTGCCAGCAGCGGACTAGCGGGGGGGCAAGATACGCAGTATTTT. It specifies CASSGLAGGQDTQYF.

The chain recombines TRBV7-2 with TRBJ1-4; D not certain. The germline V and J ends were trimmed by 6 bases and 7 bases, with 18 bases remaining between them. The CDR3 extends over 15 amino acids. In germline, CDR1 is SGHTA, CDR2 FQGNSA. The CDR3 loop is CASSQAGKVGEKLFF. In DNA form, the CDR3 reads TGTGCCAGCAGTCAAGCCGGGAAGGTGGGTGAAAAACTGTTTTTT.

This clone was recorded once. For the CDR3, the DNA is TGTGCCATCAGTGAGTCCGGATCACTGGACAGGGGGAAGCCCCAGCATTTT. Amino acids: CAISESGSLDRGKPQHF. The rearrangement links TRBV10-3 to TRBJ1-5; TRBD1 matches at 10 bases. There are 17 residues in the CDR3. Germline CDR1 ENHRY, CDR2 SYGVKD. Trimming removed 0 bases from V and 8 bases from J; junction bases left unmatched: 10.

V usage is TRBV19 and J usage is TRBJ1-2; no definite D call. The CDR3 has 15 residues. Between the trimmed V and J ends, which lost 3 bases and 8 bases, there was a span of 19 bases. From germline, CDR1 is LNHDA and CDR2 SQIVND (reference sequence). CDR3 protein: CASSIRDMGLEGYTF. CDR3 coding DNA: TGTGCCAGTAGTATTAGAGACATGGGCCTTGAAGGCTACACCTTC.

Written as DNA, the CDR3 is TGTGCCAGCAGCGTAGACCAGGGGCCGCGCACTGAAGCTTTCTTT. Protein sequence: CASSVDQGPRTEAFF. This chain links TRBV9 with TRBJ1-1; a possible D gene is TRBD1 (6 bases). V was cut by 0 bases and J by 4 bases, with 13 bases left in between. Per germline, CDR1 SGDLS and CDR2 YYNGEE. This CDR3 is 15 amino acids long.

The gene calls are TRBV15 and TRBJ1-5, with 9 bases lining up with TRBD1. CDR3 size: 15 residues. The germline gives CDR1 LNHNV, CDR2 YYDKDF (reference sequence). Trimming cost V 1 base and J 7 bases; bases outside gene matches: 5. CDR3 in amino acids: CATSRVTGGPQPQHF. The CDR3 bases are TGTGCCACCAGCAGAGTAACAGGGGGCCCCCAGCCCCAGCATTTT.

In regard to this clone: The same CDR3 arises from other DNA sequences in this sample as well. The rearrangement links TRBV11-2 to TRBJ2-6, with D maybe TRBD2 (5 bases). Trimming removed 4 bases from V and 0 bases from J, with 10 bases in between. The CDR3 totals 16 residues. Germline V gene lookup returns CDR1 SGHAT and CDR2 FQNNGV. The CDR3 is CASSSPGFSGANVLTF. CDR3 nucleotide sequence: TGTGCCAGCAGCTCCCCGGGGTTCTCTGGGGCCAACGTCCTGACTTTC.

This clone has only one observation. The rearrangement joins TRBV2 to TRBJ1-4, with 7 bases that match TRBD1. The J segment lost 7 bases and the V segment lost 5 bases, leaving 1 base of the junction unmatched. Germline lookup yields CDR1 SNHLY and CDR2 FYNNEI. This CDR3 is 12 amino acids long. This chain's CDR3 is CASSYRGEKLFF. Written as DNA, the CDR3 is TGTGCCAGCAGTTACAGGGGTGAAAAACTGTTTTTT.

The CDR3 region has the DNA TGTGCCAGCAGCCCTTACAGGGGGCGGATCACCGGGGAGCTGTTTTTT. Amino acid sequence: CASSPYRGRITGELFF. V is TRBV4-2 and J is TRBJ2-2, with 9 bases that match TRBD1. Germline assignment: CDR1 LGHNA and CDR2 YNFKEQ. V was clipped by 4 bases and J by 4 bases; unmatched bases: 7. CDR3 size: 16 residues.

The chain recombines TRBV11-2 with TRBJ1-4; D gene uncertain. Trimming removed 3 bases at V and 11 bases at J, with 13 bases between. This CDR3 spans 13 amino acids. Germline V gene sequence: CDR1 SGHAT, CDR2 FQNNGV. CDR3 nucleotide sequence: TGTGCCAGCAGCTTGGAGTCGGGAGGCAAACTGTTTTTT. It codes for CASSLESGGKLFF.

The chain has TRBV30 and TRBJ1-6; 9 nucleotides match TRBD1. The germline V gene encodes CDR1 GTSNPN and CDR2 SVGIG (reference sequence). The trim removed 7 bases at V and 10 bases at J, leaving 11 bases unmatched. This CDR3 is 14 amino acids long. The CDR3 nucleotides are TGTGCCTCCGCACAGGGGGCGCGAGGGTCACCCCTCCACTTT. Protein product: CASAQGARGSPLHF. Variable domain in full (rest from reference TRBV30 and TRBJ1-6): SQTIHQWPATLVQPVGSPLSLECTVEGTSNPNLYWYRQAAGRGLQLLFYSVGIGQISSEVPQNLSASRPQDRQFILSSKKLLLSDSGFYLCASAQGARGSPLHFGNGTRLTVT.